This T cell receptor (beta chain) derives from a study of CD8+CD57+ T cells in acquired aplastic anemia. Study in general: Yields of DNA that came from sorted CD4+ and CD8+ cells averaged roughly 3.3 ug.

Individuals selected for sequencing had exhibited CD8+CD57+ cell expansion on flow cytometry. Among the patients, all had severe acquired aplastic anemia. Patients were untreated when blood was sampled. Profiling that covered TCR beta VDJ and CDR3 relied on genomic DNA as its template. TCRdb called the reads again in MiXCR, with one record for every CDR3 protein. The profile shows 150,000 to 180,000 distinct CDR3 sequences, just over 50% of them singletons. Study results and caveats: In common between the patients and the controls were approximately 28 CD8+ CDR3 sequences.

Note on this clonotype: Its antigen is not identified.

The ends lost 3 bases at V and 6 bases at J; junction bases unmatched: 7. The CDR3 extends over 15 amino acids. Germline CDR1 is MNHNS and CDR2 is SASEGT. This receptor was obtained from a human donor with aplastic anemia. The sequenced sample consisted of sorted CD4+, CD8+, or CD8+CD57+ T cells (not recorded which) from PBMCs. J is TRBJ2-2 and V is TRBV6-1; the match to TRBD2 covers 7 bases. In DNA, the CDR3 is TGTGCCAGCAGTGAGGGGGGGGGGTCCGCCGGGGAGCTGTTTTTT. The encoded protein is CASSEGGGSAGELFF.